Listed below are T cell receptor beta chains from one sample, sequenced in a study of blood T cell repertoires in COVID-19. Clones were read by immunoSEQ multiplex PCR, and TCRdb kept only the in-frame ones, dropping some. The table has 310,000 or so clones, around 90% seen once; the top ten hold roughly 1.5%. The sequenced sample consisted of PBMCs or T cells enriched from blood (not recorded which). These receptors all come from a young woman with acute COVID-19. CDR3s include the opening cysteine and the closing phenylalanine or tryptophan. Fields, in order: CDR3 protein, V gene.

CDR3 protein: CASSQMGWQGESGELFF
V gene: TRBV4-2

CDR3 protein: CASSFISGTTYEQYF
V gene: TRBV5-1

CDR3 protein: CAISSGDGQPQHF
V gene: TRBV10-3

CDR3 protein: CASSQISGRVGEQYF
V gene: TRBV14

CDR3 protein: CASSPDRGFQPQHF
V gene: TRBV4-3

CDR3 protein: CASSYGDSYYGYTF
V gene: TRBV6-2/TRBV6-3

CDR3 protein: CASRQTGGIRETQYF
V gene: TRBV5-1

CDR3 protein: CASSVDGQGGTQYF
V gene: TRBV9

CDR3 protein: CASRDYSTGELFF
V gene: TRBV12-3/TRBV12-4

CDR3 protein: CASSQGANYGYTF
V gene: TRBV14

CDR3 protein: CASSTHPGLPSYEQYF
V gene: TRBV14

CDR3 protein: CASSLAGQTQPQHF
V gene: TRBV7-8

CDR3 protein: CASSLSTGGNTIYF
V gene: TRBV5-5

CDR3 protein: CASSRDSYGYTF
V gene: TRBV5-4

CDR3 protein: CASSRGLAGISTDTQYF
V gene: TRBV4-1

CDR3 protein: CAISLDSYNEQFF
V gene: TRBV10-3